These 30 T cell receptor beta chains were sequenced from one sample in a study of T cell repertoires and HLA-DP antigens. Their specific antigens are unknown. Produced via immunoSEQ multiplex PCR; TCRdb's table is partial and in-frame only. Here the sample spans 65,000 to 95,000 clones, about 82% being singletons. The source material was CD4+ T cells from PBMCs. The receptor source for this set is a man aged 55 to 70 in good health and CMV-seronegative.

The chain is built from TRBV27 and TRBJ1-2; D is perhaps TRBD1 (5 bases). V shed 5 bases and J shed 2 bases, with 15 bases lying between them. The length of the CDR3 is 15 residues. Germline CDR1 is MNHEY and CDR2 is SMNVEV (reference sequence). CDR3 amino acids: CASSALEAGNYGYTF. CDR3 nucleotide sequence: TGTGCCAGCAGTGCCCTAGAGGCAGGGAACTATGGCTACACCTTC.

This clone was observed a handful of times. DNA of the CDR3: TGTGCCAGCAATACCCAGTCTCAGAGCTCCTACGAGCAGTACGTC. It yields the protein CASNTQSQSSYEQYV. This chain uses TRBV27 with TRBJ2-7; D is unresolved. This CDR3 contains 15 residues. Trimming shortened V by 7 bases and J by 0 bases, and 16 bases separated the two germline ends. CDR1 and CDR2 (germline): MNHEY, SMNVEV (reference sequence).

This sequence joins TRBV5-1 and TRBJ2-1; D is unresolved. The CDR3 is 14 amino acids. CDR1 and CDR2 from the germline V gene are SGHRS and YFSETQ. Between the trimmed V and J ends, which lost 0 bases and 6 bases, there was a span of 10 bases. CDR3 bases: TGCGCCAGCAGCTTGGGTGGTAGTTCCAATGAGCAGTTCTTC. Its protein product is CASSLGGSSNEQFF.

This chain uses TRBV5-1 with TRBJ2-4, with D possibly being TRBD2 (6 bases). Trimming took 0 bases from V and 6 from J, leaving 10 bases between them. In germline, CDR1 is SGHRS, CDR2 YFSETQ. This CDR3 is 14 amino acids long. The CDR3 region is CASSLGLVGNIQYF. In nucleotides, the CDR3 is TGCGCCAGCAGCTTGGGACTAGTCGGAAACATTCAGTACTTC.

The gene calls are TRBV10-1 and TRBJ2-1; tentatively, D is TRBD1 (6 bases). CDR3 length equals 16 residues. Germline V gene sequence: CDR1 WNHNN, CDR2 SYGVQD (reference sequence). V was clipped by 6 bases and J by 4 bases, with 19 bases between them. The CDR3 sequence is CASRYTDRSRYNEQFF. The CDR3 nucleotides are TGCGCCAGCAGATATACAGACAGGTCCCGTTACAATGAGCAGTTCTTC.

In its sample, this clone was seen once. The rearrangement uses TRBV4-3 and TRBJ2-3, with TRBD2 matching 7 bases. Germline V lookup: CDR1 LGHNA, CDR2 YSLEER. The CDR3 contains 17 residues. After removal of 1 base from V and 2 bases from J, the junction contained 9 bases not matched to a gene. This chain's CDR3 is CASSQGGGTIHTDTQYF. CDR3 bases: TGCGCCAGCAGCCAAGGAGGAGGGACTATCCACACAGATACGCAGTATTTT.

V gene TRBV28 combines with J gene TRBJ1-2; D is perhaps TRBD1 (5 bases). V was cut by 6 bases and J by 4 bases, with 18 bases left in between. CDR1 MDHEN and CDR2 SYDVKM come from the germline V gene. CDR3 length: 15 amino acids. The CDR3 is CASSPTGGGSYGYTF. The DNA of the CDR3 is TGTGCCAGCAGCCCCACCGGTGGGGGAAGCTATGGCTACACCTTC.

This chain uses TRBV11-2 with TRBJ2-1; 9 nucleotides match TRBD2. The CDR3 has 15 residues. Germline V gene lookup returns CDR1 SGHAT and CDR2 FQNNGV. Unmatched junction bases numbered 1, after V lost 1 base and J lost 3 bases. The CDR3 coding sequence is TGTGCCAGCAGCTTAGGTAGCGGGGGCTACAATGAGCAGTTCTTC. Translation: CASSLGSGGYNEQFF.

The V gene is TRBV5-1, the J gene TRBJ2-2; D uncertain. The CDR3 totals 17 residues. V lost 0 bases, J lost 5 bases, and 17 bases lay in between. Germline values: CDR1 SGHRS, CDR2 YFSETQ. CDR3 in amino acids: CASSLGIQTIKTGELFF. The CDR3, as DNA: TGCGCCAGCAGCTTGGGTATTCAAACGATTAAGACCGGGGAGCTGTTTTTT. Together with reference TRBV5-1 and TRBJ2-2, the CDR3 gives the full variable domain: KAGVTQTPRYLIKTRGQQVTLSCSPISGHRSVSWYQQTPGQGLQFLFEYFSETQRNKGNFPGRFSGRQFSNSRSEMNVSTLELGDSALYLCASSLGIQTIKTGELFFGEGSRLTVL.

This sequence joins TRBV7-2 and TRBJ1-1, with D hard to call. The CDR3 totals 18 residues. CDR1 SGHTA and CDR2 FQGNSA come from the germline V gene. V was cut by 5 bases and J by 0 bases, with 22 bases left in between. In nucleotides, the CDR3 is TGTGCCAGCAGCCCATTAGGATTGAGCACCGAGCTGAACACTGAAGCTTTCTTT. Protein sequence: CASSPLGLSTELNTEAFF.

This sequence joins TRBV28 and TRBJ1-6; D is uncertain. V was shortened by 5 bases and J by 9 bases, with 14 bases between the two germline ends. From germline, CDR1 is MDHEN and CDR2 SYDVKM. The CDR3 is 14 residues long. CDR3 in amino acids: CASSPPRAGSPLHF. The DNA of the CDR3 is TGTGCCAGCAGTCCCCCGAGGGCTGGTTCACCCCTCCACTTT.

The V gene is TRBV28, the J gene TRBJ1-5; tentatively, D is TRBD1 (5 bases). The CDR3 is 14 residues long. Trimming removed 6 bases at V and 5 bases at J, with 14 bases between. CDR1 MDHEN and CDR2 SYDVKM come from the germline V gene. The CDR3 region is CASSRYGGHQPQHF. In nucleotides, the CDR3 is TGTGCCAGCAGCAGGTATGGGGGTCATCAGCCCCAGCATTTT. Combining the CDR3 with reference TRBV28 and TRBJ1-5 gives the whole variable domain DVKVTQSSRYLVKRTGEKVFLECVQDMDHENMFWYRQDPGLGLRLIYFSYDVKMKEKGDIPEGYSVSREKKERFSLILESASTNQTSMYLCASSRYGGHQPQHFGDGTRLSIL.

The chain joins TRBV15 to TRBJ1-3; D gene ambiguous. The V and J ends lost 0 bases and 11 bases respectively, with 11 bases between them. Germline V gene sequence: CDR1 LNHNV, CDR2 YYDKDF (reference sequence). CDR3 length equals 13 residues. The CDR3 reads CATSREGGEAIYF. Here the CDR3 DNA reads TGTGCCACCAGCAGAGAAGGTGGAGAGGCCATATATTTT.

Of note for this clone: Other DNA sequences in the same sample also yield this CDR3. The chain uses TRBV30 and TRBJ2-5, with D perhaps TRBD2 (5 bases). The CDR3 has 12 amino acids. CDR1 is GTSNPN and CDR2 is SVGIG in the germline V gene (reference sequence). V lost 0 bases to trimming and J lost 5 bases, with 7 bases between them. The CDR3 spells CAWSVSGETQYF. As DNA, the CDR3 is TGTGCCTGGAGTGTATCGGGGGAGACCCAGTACTTC.

V usage is TRBV6-5 and J usage is TRBJ2-7; 8 nucleotides line up with TRBD1. The CDR3 totals 15 residues. Germline CDR1 and CDR2: MNHEY and SVGAGI. V shed 8 bases, J shed 6 bases, and the junction held 15 bases outside the gene matches. Written as DNA, the CDR3 is TGTGCCAGCTTATTACTCCGGGACAGGAATGGCGAGCAGTACGTC. It translates to CASLLLRDRNGEQYV.

This clone appeared a single time. The chain couples TRBV5-6 to TRBJ2-1, with no clear D. V was pared by 4 bases and J by 7 bases, with 12 bases between. CDR1 is SGHDT and CDR2 is YYEEEE in the germline V gene. The CDR3 is made up of 13 amino acids. DNA for the CDR3: TGTGCCAGCAGCCCCTCTGACGGGAATGAGCAGTTCTTC. Translating it yields CASSPSDGNEQFF.

The chain joins TRBV5-6 to TRBJ2-3; TRBD2 might be the D (6 bases). The CDR3 is 13 amino acids. Trimming removed 4 bases from V and 2 bases from J, with 8 bases in between. CDR1 is SGHDT and CDR2 is YYEEEE in the germline V gene. CDR3 residues: CASSREITDTQYF. CDR3 coding DNA: TGTGCCAGCAGCCGGGAGATCACAGATACGCAGTATTTT.

The rearrangement links TRBV5-6 to TRBJ1-2, with 7 bases that match TRBD1. The CDR3 sequence is 12 residues long. After removal of 3 bases from V and 7 bases from J, the junction contained 3 bases not matched to a gene. Germline loops: CDR1 SGHDT, CDR2 YYEEEE. The CDR3 spells CASSWDRRGYTF. CDR3 in DNA: TGTGCCAGCAGCTGGGACAGACGTGGCTACACCTTC.

This clone has only a few counts. This chain joins TRBV11-2 and TRBJ2-1, with a weak D call TRBD2 (6 bases). Trimming cost V 5 bases and J 8 bases, with 19 bases left between them. Germline CDR1 and CDR2: SGHAT and FQNNGV. The CDR3 is 15 residues long. The CDR3 region is CASSEPGLAGYEQFF. Here the CDR3 DNA reads TGTGCCAGCAGCGAGCCGGGCCTGGCGGGATATGAGCAGTTCTTC.

The rearrangement uses TRBV7-2 and TRBJ2-7, with a possible D match to TRBD1 (7 bases). The CDR3 loop spans 15 amino acids. The V gene lost 1 base and the J gene lost 6 bases, with 16 bases spanning the gap. Germline assignment: CDR1 SGHTA and CDR2 FQGNSA. The CDR3 bases are TGTGCCAGCAGCTTAGTACAGGGTCAGGGGGGCGAGCAGTACTTC. It specifies CASSLVQGQGGEQYF.

V is TRBV5-1 and J is TRBJ2-7, with 11 bases that match TRBD2. The CDR3 is 15 amino acids. CDR1 SGHRS and CDR2 YFSETQ come from the germline V gene. Germline trimming cut 5 bases from V and 2 bases from J; bases unmatched to any gene: 6. The CDR3 sequence: CASRTGTSGTYEQYV. The CDR3 DNA is TGCGCCAGCAGGACCGGGACTAGCGGAACCTACGAGCAGTACGTC.

The V call is TRBV18, the J call TRBJ2-1; the D gene is possibly TRBD1 (6 bases). The length of the CDR3 is 18 residues. CDR1 KGHSH and CDR2 LQKENI come from the germline V gene. V dropped 1 base and J dropped 4 bases, with 20 bases sitting between them. CDR3 nucleotides: TGTGCCAGCTCACCACTTAGGACAGCACCTCGTTATTACAATGAGCAGTTCTTC. Its translation is CASSPLRTAPRYYNEQFF. The full variable domain, rest sourced from reference TRBV18 and TRBJ2-1, is NAGVMQNPRHLVRRRGQEARLRCSPMKGHSHVYWYRQLPEEGLKFMVYLQKENIIDESGMPKERFSAEFPKEGPSILRIQQVVRGDSAAYFCASSPLRTAPRYYNEQFFGPGTRLTVL.

As DNA, the CDR3 is TGTGCCAGCAGCTCCCAACTAGCGGGAGCGGGGGATACGCAGTATTTT. This translates into CASSSQLAGAGDTQYF. The chain couples TRBV7-7 to TRBJ2-3; 11 bases agree with TRBD2. This CDR3 is built from 16 residues. V lost 4 bases to trimming and J lost 6 bases; unmatched junction nucleotides: 9. From germline, CDR1 is SSHAT and CDR2 FNYEAQ (reference sequence).

This clone was seen a single time. V usage is TRBV7-2 and J usage is TRBJ1-6; 8 bases map to TRBD1. Losses at the gene ends were 4 bases for V and 14 bases for J; bases not matched to a gene: 16. Germline V gene data show CDR1 as SGHTA and CDR2 as FQGNSA. The CDR3 loop spans 16 amino acids. This CDR3 reads CASSSRVGTGPFSLHF. Written as DNA, the CDR3 is TGTGCCAGCAGCTCGAGGGTGGGGACAGGCCCATTTTCCCTCCACTTT. Based on the CDR3 plus reference TRBV7-2 and TRBJ1-6, the full variable domain is GAGVSQSPSNKVTEKGKDVELRCDPISGHTALYWYRQSLGQGLEFLIYFQGNSAPDKSGLPSDRFSAERTGGSVSTLTIQRTQQEDSAVYLCASSSRVGTGPFSLHFGNGTRLTVT.

The genes are TRBV12-5 and TRBJ2-1, with 9 bases lining up with TRBD2. The CDR3 is 18 residues long. Looked up from germline, CDR1 is LGHNT and CDR2 is FRNRAP. V dropped 2 bases and J dropped 2; count of bases not matched to a gene: 10. CDR3 nucleotides: TGTGCTAGTGGTTTGCGGCGTAGCGGGAGACCCCCCTACAATGAGCAGTTCTTC. Protein sequence: CASGLRRSGRPPYNEQFF.

The chain links TRBV5-4 to TRBJ1-6; 10 bases fit TRBD1. This CDR3 has 15 residues. The V gene's germline CDR1 is SGHNT and CDR2 YYREEE (reference sequence). With V trimmed by 2 bases and J by 5 bases, 1 base remained unmatched. The CDR3 region has the DNA TGTGCCAGCAGCTTTGGGACAGGGGATAATTCACCCCTCCACTTT. Protein: CASSFGTGDNSPLHF.

The chain joins TRBV19 to TRBJ1-1; tentative D call: TRBD1 (5 bases). V gave up 6 bases and J gave up 1 base, with 21 bases separating them. Germline lookup yields CDR1 LNHDA and CDR2 SQIVND (reference sequence). The CDR3 has 17 residues. CDR3 residues: CASSTRTTKWGNTEAFF. The CDR3 nucleotides read TGTGCCAGTAGCACCCGGACAACGAAATGGGGGAACACTGAAGCTTTCTTT.

This clone was recorded a few times. V is TRBV6-5 and J is TRBJ1-6; D gene uncertain. Per germline, CDR1 MNHEY and CDR2 SVGAGI. The CDR3 loop spans 12 amino acids. V lost 0 bases to trimming and J lost 13 bases, with 7 bases between them. For the CDR3, the DNA is TGTGCCAGCAGTTACTCCGAGGGTCCCCTCCACTTT. Translating it yields CASSYSEGPLHF.

The chain recombines TRBV7-2 with TRBJ2-3; a weak D match, TRBD1 (6 bases). Germline values: CDR1 SGHTA, CDR2 FQGNSA. This CDR3 comprises 14 residues. The ends were cut back, 2 bases at V and 1 base at J, with 7 bases in the middle. The CDR3 region is CASSLNRGTDTQYF. The CDR3 DNA is TGTGCCAGCAGCTTAAACAGGGGCACAGATACGCAGTATTTT.

V and J are TRBV4-3 and TRBJ2-7, with D maybe TRBD2 (6 bases). CDR3 length: 18 residues. Germline V gene data show CDR1 as LGHNA and CDR2 as YSLEER. V gave up 0 bases and J gave up 3 bases, with 21 bases separating them. CDR3 protein: CASSQDRTGLPLFYEQYV. The CDR3 bases are TGCGCCAGCAGCCAAGATAGAACGGGACTTCCACTATTCTACGAGCAGTACGTC.